These T cell receptor beta chains were read from a single sample in a study of T cell responses to AZD1222 COVID-19 vaccine. Measured with immunoSEQ multiplex PCR; TCRdb has only the in-frame clones, and not every one. The table shows about 60,000 clones, with around 83% occurring only once. Sequencing used peripheral blood, obtained on day 0 of AZD1222 vaccination. Receptor source: an adult in good health. CDR3s leave out the opening cysteine and the closing phenylalanine or tryptophan.

V	J	CDR3
TRBV3-1/TRBV3-2	TRBJ2-1	ASSQDAPGQGAGEQF
TRBV5-8	TRBJ2-5	ASTKSGTGIQETQY
TRBV15	TRBJ2-7	ATSRGRGLASEQY
TRBV6-5	TRBJ1-2	ASSYSEGSGYGYT
TRBV29-1	TRBJ2-1	SVAGEGSYNEQF
TRBV3-1/TRBV3-2	TRBJ2-1	ASSQTGYNEQF
TRBV28	TRBJ2-7	ASSLVGGIYEQY
TRBV29-1	TRBJ2-7	SVGLRSYEQY
TRBV5-1	TRBJ1-4	ASSLDRFNEKLF
TRBV9	TRBJ2-2	ASSPRGREGTGELF
TRBV7-2	TRBJ1-5	ASSSDIGANQPQH
TRBV11-2	TRBJ2-3	ASSLEWSTDTQY